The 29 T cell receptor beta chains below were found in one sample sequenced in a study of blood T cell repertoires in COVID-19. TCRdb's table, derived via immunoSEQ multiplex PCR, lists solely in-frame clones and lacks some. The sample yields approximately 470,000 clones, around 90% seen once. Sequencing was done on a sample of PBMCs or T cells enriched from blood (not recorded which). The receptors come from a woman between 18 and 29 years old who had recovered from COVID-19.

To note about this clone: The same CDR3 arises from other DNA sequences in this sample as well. This CDR3 reads CASSPQGQSYEQYF. The DNA of the CDR3 is TGTGCCAGCAGCCCTCAGGGACAGAGCTACGAGCAGTACTTC. This sequence joins TRBV3-1 (or the pseudogene TRBV3-2) and TRBJ2-7; TRBD1 matches 7 bases. This CDR3 has 14 amino acids. V shed 4 bases and J 3 bases; nucleotides not matched to a gene: 6. Germline CDR1 LGHDT, CDR2 YNNKEL (reference sequence).

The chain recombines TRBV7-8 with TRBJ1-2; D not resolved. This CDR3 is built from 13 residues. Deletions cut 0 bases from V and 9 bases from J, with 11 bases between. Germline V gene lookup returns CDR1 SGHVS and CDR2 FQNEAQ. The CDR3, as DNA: TGTGCCAGCAGCTTAGCCTCTACAGAGAGCTACACCTTC. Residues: CASSLASTESYTF.

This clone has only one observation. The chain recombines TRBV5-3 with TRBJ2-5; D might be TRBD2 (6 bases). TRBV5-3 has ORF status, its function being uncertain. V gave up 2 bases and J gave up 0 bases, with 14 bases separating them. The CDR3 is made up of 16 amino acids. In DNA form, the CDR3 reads TGTGCCAGAAGCTTTGATCTCTCGGGGGACCAAGAGACCCAGTACTTC. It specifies CARSFDLSGDQETQYF.

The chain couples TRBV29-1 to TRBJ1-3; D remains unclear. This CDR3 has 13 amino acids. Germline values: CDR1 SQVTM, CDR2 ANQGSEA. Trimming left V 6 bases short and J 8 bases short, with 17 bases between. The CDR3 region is CSVQRPTEYTIYF. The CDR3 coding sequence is TGCAGCGTCCAGAGACCCACGGAGTACACCATATATTTT.

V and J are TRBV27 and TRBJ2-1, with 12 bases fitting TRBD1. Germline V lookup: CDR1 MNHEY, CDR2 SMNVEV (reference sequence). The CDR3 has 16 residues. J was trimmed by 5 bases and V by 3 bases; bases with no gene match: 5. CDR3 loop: CASSLGQGATHNEQFF. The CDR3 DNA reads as TGTGCCAGCAGTTTGGGACAGGGGGCGACTCACAATGAGCAGTTCTTC.

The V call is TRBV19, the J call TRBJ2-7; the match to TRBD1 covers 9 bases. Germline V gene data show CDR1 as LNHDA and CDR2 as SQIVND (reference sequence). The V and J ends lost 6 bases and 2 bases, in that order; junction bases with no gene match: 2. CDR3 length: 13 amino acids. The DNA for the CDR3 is TGTGCCAGTAGGAGACAGGGGGCCTACGAGCAGTACTTC. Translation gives CASRRQGAYEQYF.

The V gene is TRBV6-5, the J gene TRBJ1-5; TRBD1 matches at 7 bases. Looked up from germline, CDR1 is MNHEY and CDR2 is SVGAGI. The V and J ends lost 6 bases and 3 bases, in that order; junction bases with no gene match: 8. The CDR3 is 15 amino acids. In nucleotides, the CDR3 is TGTGCCAGCAGAGATCGACAGGGCAACAATCAGCCCCAGCATTTT. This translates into CASRDRQGNNQPQHF.

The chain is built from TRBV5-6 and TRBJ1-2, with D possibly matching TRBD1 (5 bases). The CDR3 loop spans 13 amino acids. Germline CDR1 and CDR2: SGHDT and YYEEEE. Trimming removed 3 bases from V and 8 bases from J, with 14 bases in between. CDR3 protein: CASSSFDRSGYTF. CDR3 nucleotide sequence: TGTGCCAGCAGCTCGTTCGACAGAAGCGGCTACACCTTC.

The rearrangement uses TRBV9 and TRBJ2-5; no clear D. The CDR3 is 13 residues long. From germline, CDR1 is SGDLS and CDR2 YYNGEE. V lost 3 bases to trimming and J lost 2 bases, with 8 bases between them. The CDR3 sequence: CASSGTPQETQYF. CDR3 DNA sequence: TGTGCCAGCAGCGGCACACCTCAAGAGACCCAGTACTTC.

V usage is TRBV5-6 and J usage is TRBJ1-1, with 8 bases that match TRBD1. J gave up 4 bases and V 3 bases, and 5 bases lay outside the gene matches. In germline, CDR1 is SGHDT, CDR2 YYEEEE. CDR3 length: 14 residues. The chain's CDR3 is CASSWGDRGTEAFF. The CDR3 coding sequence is TGTGCCAGCAGCTGGGGCGACAGGGGCACTGAAGCTTTCTTT. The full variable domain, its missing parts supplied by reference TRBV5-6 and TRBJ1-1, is DAGVTQSPTHLIKTRGQQVTLRCSPKSGHDTVSWYQQALGQGPQFIFQYYEEEERQRGNFPDRFSGHQFPNYSSELNVNALLLGDSALYLCASSWGDRGTEAFFGQGTRLTVV.

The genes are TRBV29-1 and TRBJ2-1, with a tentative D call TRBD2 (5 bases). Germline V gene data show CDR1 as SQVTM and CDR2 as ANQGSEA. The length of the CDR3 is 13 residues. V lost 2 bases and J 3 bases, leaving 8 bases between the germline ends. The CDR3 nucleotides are TGCAGCGTTGAAAGCGGAAACTACAATGAGCAGTTCTTC. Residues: CSVESGNYNEQFF.

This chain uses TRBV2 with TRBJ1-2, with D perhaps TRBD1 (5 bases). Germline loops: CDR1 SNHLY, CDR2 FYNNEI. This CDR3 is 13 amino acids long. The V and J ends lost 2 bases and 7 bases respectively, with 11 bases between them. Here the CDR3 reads CASSEQGFPGYTF. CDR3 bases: TGTGCCAGCAGTGAACAGGGTTTCCCTGGCTACACCTTC.

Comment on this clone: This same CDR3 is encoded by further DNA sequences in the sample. In DNA form, the CDR3 reads TGTGCCAGCAGCTTGTTTAGCACCGGGGAGCTGTTTTTT. It is translated as CASSLFSTGELFF. The chain has TRBV5-4 and TRBJ2-2; D is uncertain. The length of the CDR3 is 13 residues. Germline CDR1 is SGHNT and CDR2 is YYREEE (reference sequence). Trimming took 1 base from V and 4 from J, leaving 5 bases between them.

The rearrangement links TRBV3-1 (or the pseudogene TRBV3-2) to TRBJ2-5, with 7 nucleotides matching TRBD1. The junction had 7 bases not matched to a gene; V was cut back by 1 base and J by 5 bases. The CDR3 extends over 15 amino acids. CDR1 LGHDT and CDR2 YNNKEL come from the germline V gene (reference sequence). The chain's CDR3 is CASSQGGGSGETQYF. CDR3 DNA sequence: TGTGCCAGCAGCCAAGGAGGGGGCTCGGGGGAGACCCAGTACTTC.

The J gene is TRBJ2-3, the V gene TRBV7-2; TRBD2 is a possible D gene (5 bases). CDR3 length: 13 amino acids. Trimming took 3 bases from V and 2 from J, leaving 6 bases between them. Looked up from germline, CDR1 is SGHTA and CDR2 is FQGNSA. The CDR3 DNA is TGTGCCAGCAGCTTCGGGGTCACAGATACGCAGTATTTT. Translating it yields CASSFGVTDTQYF.

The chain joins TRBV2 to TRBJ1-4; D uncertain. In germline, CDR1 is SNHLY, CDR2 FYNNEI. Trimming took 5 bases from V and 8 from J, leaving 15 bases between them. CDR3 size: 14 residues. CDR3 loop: CASSFDEAPEKLFF. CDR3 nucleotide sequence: TGTGCCAGCAGTTTTGATGAGGCTCCGGAAAAACTGTTTTTT. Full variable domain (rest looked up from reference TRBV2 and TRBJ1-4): EPEVTQTPSHQVTQMGQEVILRCVPISNHLYFYWYRQILGQKVEFLVSFYNNEISEKSEIFDDQFSVERPDGSNFTLKIRSTKLEDSAMYFCASSFDEAPEKLFFGSGTQLSVL.

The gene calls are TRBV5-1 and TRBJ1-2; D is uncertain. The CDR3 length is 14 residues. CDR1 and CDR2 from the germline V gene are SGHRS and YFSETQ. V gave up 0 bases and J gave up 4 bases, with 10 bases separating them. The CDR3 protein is CASSLDQASYGYTF. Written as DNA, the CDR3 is TGCGCCAGCAGCTTGGATCAGGCTTCCTATGGCTACACCTTC.

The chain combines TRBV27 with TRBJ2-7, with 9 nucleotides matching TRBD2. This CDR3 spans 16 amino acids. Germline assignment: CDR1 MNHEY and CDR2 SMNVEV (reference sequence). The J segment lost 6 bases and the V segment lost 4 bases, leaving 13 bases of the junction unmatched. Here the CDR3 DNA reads TGTGCCAGCAGTTCACCCTTTAGCGGGGGATCTGCCGAGCAGTACTTC. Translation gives CASSSPFSGGSAEQYF.

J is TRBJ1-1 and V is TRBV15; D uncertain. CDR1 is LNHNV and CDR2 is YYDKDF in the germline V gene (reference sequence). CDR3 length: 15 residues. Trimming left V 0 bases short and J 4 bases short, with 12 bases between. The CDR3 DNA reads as TGTGCCACCAGCAGAGATGATGGAGAAATCACTGAAGCTTTCTTT. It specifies CATSRDDGEITEAFF.

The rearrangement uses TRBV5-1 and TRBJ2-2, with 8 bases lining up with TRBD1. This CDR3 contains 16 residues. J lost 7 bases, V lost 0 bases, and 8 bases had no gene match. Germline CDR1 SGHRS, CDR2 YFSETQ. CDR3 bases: TGCGCCAGCAGCTTGGTAGGGACAGGAGTGAGCGGGGAGCTGTTTTTT. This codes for CASSLVGTGVSGELFF. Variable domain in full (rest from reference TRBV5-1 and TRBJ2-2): KAGVTQTPRYLIKTRGQQVTLSCSPISGHRSVSWYQQTPGQGLQFLFEYFSETQRNKGNFPGRFSGRQFSNSRSEMNVSTLELGDSALYLCASSLVGTGVSGELFFGEGSRLTVL.

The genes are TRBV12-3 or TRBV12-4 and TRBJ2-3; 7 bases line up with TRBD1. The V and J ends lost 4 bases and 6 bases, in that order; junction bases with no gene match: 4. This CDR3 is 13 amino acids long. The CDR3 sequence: CASSSGQVDTQYF. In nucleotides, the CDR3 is TGTGCCAGCAGTTCCGGACAGGTGGATACGCAGTATTTT.

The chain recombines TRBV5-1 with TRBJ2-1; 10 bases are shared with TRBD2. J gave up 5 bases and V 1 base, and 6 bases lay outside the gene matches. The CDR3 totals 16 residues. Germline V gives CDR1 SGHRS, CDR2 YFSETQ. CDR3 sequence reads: CASSLLASGGNNEQFF. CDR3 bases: TGCGCCAGCAGCTTGTTAGCTAGCGGGGGTAACAATGAGCAGTTCTTC.

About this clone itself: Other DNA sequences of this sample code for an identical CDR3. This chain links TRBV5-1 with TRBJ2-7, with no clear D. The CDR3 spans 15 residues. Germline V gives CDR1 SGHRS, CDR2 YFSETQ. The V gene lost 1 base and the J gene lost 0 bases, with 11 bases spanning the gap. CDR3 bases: TGCGCCAGCAGCTTGTTTGTTGGTAGCTCCTACGAGCAGTACTTC. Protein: CASSLFVGSSYEQYF.

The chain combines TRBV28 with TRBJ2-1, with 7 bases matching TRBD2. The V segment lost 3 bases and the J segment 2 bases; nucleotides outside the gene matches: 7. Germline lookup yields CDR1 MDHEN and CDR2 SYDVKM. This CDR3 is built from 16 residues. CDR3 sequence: CASSLSWSGTYNEQFF. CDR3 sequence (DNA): TGTGCCAGCAGTTTGAGTTGGAGCGGGACCTACAATGAGCAGTTCTTC.

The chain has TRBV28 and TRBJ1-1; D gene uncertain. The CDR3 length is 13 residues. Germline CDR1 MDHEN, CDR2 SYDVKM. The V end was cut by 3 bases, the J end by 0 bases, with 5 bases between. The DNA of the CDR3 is TGTGCCAGCAGTTTCGACATGAACACTGAAGCTTTCTTT. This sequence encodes CASSFDMNTEAFF.

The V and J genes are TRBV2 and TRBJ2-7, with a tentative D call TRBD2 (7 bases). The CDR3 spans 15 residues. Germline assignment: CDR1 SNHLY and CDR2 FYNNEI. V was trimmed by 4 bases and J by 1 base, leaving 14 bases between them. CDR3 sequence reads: CASSAPGGQSYEQYF. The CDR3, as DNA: TGTGCCAGCAGTGCCCCCGGGGGGCAGTCCTACGAGCAGTACTTC.

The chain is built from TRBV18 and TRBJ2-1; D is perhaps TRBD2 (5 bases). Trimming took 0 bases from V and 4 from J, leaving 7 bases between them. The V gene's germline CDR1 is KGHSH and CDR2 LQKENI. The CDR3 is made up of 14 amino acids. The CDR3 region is CASSPPDSYNEQFF. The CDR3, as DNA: TGTGCCAGCTCACCACCGGACTCATACAATGAGCAGTTCTTC.

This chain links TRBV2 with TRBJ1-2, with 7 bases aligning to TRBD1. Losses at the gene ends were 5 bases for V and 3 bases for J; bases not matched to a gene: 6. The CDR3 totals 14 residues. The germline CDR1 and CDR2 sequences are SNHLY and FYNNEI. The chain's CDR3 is CASSPDRVYYGYTF. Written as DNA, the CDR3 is TGTGCCAGCAGTCCTGACAGGGTTTACTATGGCTACACCTTC. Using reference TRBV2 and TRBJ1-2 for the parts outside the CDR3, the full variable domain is EPEVTQTPSHQVTQMGQEVILRCVPISNHLYFYWYRQILGQKVEFLVSFYNNEISEKSEIFDDQFSVERPDGSNFTLKIRSTKLEDSAMYFCASSPDRVYYGYTFGSGTRLTVV.

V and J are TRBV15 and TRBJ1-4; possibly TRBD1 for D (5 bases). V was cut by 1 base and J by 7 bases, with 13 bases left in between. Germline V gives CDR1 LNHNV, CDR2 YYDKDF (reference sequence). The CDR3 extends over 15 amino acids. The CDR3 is CATSRAGGVGEKLFF. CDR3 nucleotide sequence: TGTGCCACCAGCAGAGCGGGGGGTGTCGGTGAAAAACTGTTTTTT. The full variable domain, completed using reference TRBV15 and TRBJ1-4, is DAMVIQNPRYQVTQFGKPVTLSCSQTLNHNVMYWYQQKSSQAPKLLFHYYDKDFNNEADTPDNFQSRRPNTSFCFLDIRSPGLGDTAMYLCATSRAGGVGEKLFFGSGTQLSVL.